The sequence of this TCR beta chain was determined in a study of siplizumab effects on memory and regulatory T cells (dated by TCRdb to between 2018 and 2020). About the full investigation: The effect of the anti-CD2 antibody siplizumab on alloreactive T-cell subsets was examined in allogeneic mixed lymphocyte reactions constructed from human PBMCs. Broad study findings and their caveats: Because sequences below about 10^-5 frequency were poorly captured, only a minor fraction of alloreactive clones could be mapped to unstimulated subsets. About 75-95% of proliferating CD4+ or CD8+ clones could not be given a naive or memory phenotype. Siplizumab significantly reduced the cumulative frequency of alloreactive sequences traceable to unstimulated CD4+ memory T cells. No functional confirmation was obtained for the suppressive function of proliferating Tregs from siplizumab cultures. Of the alloreactive CD4+ clones that could be mapped, the Treg-derived share averaged around 70% with siplizumab compared with roughly 27% in control reactions. Unstimulated naive T cells appeared more diverse than memory T cells, and naive cells seemed to contribute substantially to the alloresponse.

Sorted unstimulated T cells and proliferating T cells recovered from mixed lymphocyte reactions underwent TCRbeta CDR3 sequencing. Fresh whole blood from about 10 HLA-typed healthy donors served as the source for isolating PBMCs. Library construction relied on the immunoSEQ multiplex PCR assay. Each sample had roughly 100,000 TCR templates assayed by the deep sequencing platform. Genomic DNA extracted from sorted T cells was the material used for TCRbeta CDR3 sequencing. The authors' analysis ran thus. The R programming language was used for clonal analysis of the TCRbeta CDR3 data. Alloreactive CD4+ and CD8+ clones were defined by comparing unstimulated samples with post-reaction CFSE-low samples. By matching sequences to the repertoires of sorted unstimulated Treg and non-Treg cells, each alloreactive CD4+ clone was assigned a regulatory or non-regulatory origin. TCRdb's version of the immuneACCESS table is confined to in-frame rearrangements and falls short of the full clone set. An unresolved V gene accounts for under half of the shortfall where checked; the remainder is of unknown origin. The DNA was the basis for D and trimming; V, J and clone size are from that table. The sample table contains around 100,000 clones; only one count was recorded for roughly 90% of them. Together, the top ten hold roughly 1% of the sample.

Turning to this clone: The target of this receptor is not known. No much larger clone exists at a distance of one base, and base qualities are not known.

Sequencing was carried out using CD4+ T cells sorted from blood. This sequence originates from a human donor in good health.

Here the CDR3 is given as CASRVRTGSYGYTF. The DNA is TGCGCCAGCAGGGTCAGGACAGGGAGCTATGGCTACACCTTC. The rearrangement combines TRBV5-1 with TRBJ1-2; TRBD1 fits 8 bases in the junction. The CDR3 covers 14 residues, taking in both the cysteine and the phenylalanine. Just the 42-base CDR3 DNA is kept, in frame starting at base 1. Sequences SGHRS (CDR1) and YFSETQ (CDR2) are obtained from the germline V gene. Trimming accounts for 5 bases at V and 4 bases at J, while the number of junction bases matched to no gene is 7.